The entry below gives a single TCR beta chain sequence along with its context. Its antigen is not known. CDR1 is MNHEY, CDR2 SMNVEV, per germline (reference sequence). V was shortened by 3 bases and J by 4 bases, with 6 bases between the two germline ends. The CDR3 covers 12 residues. The entry originates in a study of memory CD4+ T cells and cytomegalovirus serostatus. Study-level findings and limits: Of 164 reported CMV TCRbeta sequences, under 80 were found in memory CD4+ repertoires.

The data were produced by immunoSEQ multiplex PCR, yet TCRdb's version contains in-frame clones alone and is incomplete. The table has approximately 60,000 clones, about 81% seen once. Single viable CD3+CD4+CD8-CD45RO+ cells were sorted as the memory CD4+ T cells. Sequenced input: memory CD4+ T cells from blood. The chain links TRBV27 to TRBJ2-5; no firm D call. This TCR derives from an adult in good health and CMV-seronegative. The CDR3 loop reads CASSFNRETQYF. CDR3 nucleotides: TGTGCCAGCAGTTTTAATCGAGAGACCCAGTACTTC.